A single sample gave rise to the 21 T cell receptor beta chains below, sequenced in a study of blood T cell repertoires in COVID-19. Using immunoSEQ multiplex PCR, the repertoire was profiled, and TCRdb retains in-frame clones only, with some absent. The sample contains around 300,000 clones, 85% to 90% of which appear only once. Material for sequencing was peripheral blood. The receptors derive from a human donor in a cohort sampled during active COVID-19.

This clone turned up a few times. The J gene is TRBJ2-2, the V gene TRBV2, with 10 bases aligning to TRBD2. Germline loops: CDR1 SNHLY, CDR2 FYNNEI. Trimming cost V 4 bases and J 5 bases; bases outside gene matches: 7. The CDR3 spans 16 residues. The CDR3 loop is CASSASSGRSTGELFF. Written as DNA, the CDR3 is TGTGCCAGCAGTGCCAGTAGCGGGAGGTCTACCGGGGAGCTGTTTTTT. Full variable domain (missing parts from reference TRBV2 and TRBJ2-2): EPEVTQTPSHQVTQMGQEVILRCVPISNHLYFYWYRQILGQKVEFLVSFYNNEISEKSEIFDDQFSVERPDGSNFTLKIRSTKLEDSAMYFCASSASSGRSTGELFFGEGSRLTVL.

The chain is built from TRBV16 and TRBJ2-7; 9 bases match TRBD2. Trimming removed 3 bases from V and 2 bases from J; junction bases left unmatched: 17. Germline V lookup: CDR1 KGHSY, CDR2 FQNENV. There are 19 residues in the CDR3. In DNA form, the CDR3 reads TGTGCCAGCAGCCACTGGAATAGCGGGAGCTCTCTACAGACCTACGAGCAGTACTTC. Translated: CASSHWNSGSSLQTYEQYF.

The chain is built from TRBV7-9 and TRBJ1-2, with D perhaps matching TRBD1 (5 bases). CDR1 and CDR2 from the germline V gene are SEHNR and FQNEAQ (reference sequence). V lost 1 base to trimming and J lost 7 bases, with 19 bases between them. The CDR3 runs to 16 residues. Here the CDR3 reads CASSLDPGTGARGYTF. The CDR3 DNA follows: TGTGCCAGCAGCTTAGATCCCGGGACGGGAGCCCGTGGCTACACCTTC.

The V call is TRBV11-2, the J call TRBJ1-1, with 7 nucleotides matching TRBD1. V shed 5 bases and J 1 base; nucleotides not matched to a gene: 4. Germline lookup yields CDR1 SGHAT and CDR2 FQNNGV. CDR3 length equals 14 residues. The CDR3 DNA reads as TGTGCCAGCAGCCTACAGGGGCAGAACACTGAAGCTTTCTTT. Protein product: CASSLQGQNTEAFF.

The chain combines TRBV28 with TRBJ1-5; D is unresolved. The CDR3 covers 13 residues. CDR1 and CDR2 (germline): MDHEN, SYDVKM. Deletions cut 9 bases from V and 5 bases from J, with 14 bases between. CDR3 in amino acids: CASLKRGYQPQHF. DNA for the CDR3: TGTGCCAGTCTCAAGCGGGGATATCAGCCCCAGCATTTT.

The rearrangement uses TRBV3-1 (or the pseudogene TRBV3-2) and TRBJ1-3; 8 bases align to TRBD1. Trimming took 5 bases from V and 7 from J; bases not matched to a gene: 7. CDR1 is LGHDT and CDR2 is YNNKEL in the germline V gene (reference sequence). The CDR3 sequence is 14 residues long. Written as DNA, the CDR3 is TGTGCCAGCAGCTCACAGGGGGTTACGAACACCATATATTTT. Its translation is CASSSQGVTNTIYF.

In this sample, this clone turned up once. The chain links TRBV6-6 to TRBJ1-2; a possible D gene is TRBD1 (5 bases). The V end lost 6 bases, the J end lost 0 bases, and 11 bases lay between the germline ends. Germline CDR1 MNHNY, CDR2 SVGAGI (reference sequence). The CDR3 sequence is 14 residues long. DNA for the CDR3: TGTGCCAGCAGGGGCAGGGCCTCTAACTATGGCTACACCTTC. Translating gives CASRGRASNYGYTF.

This clone was counted only a few times. The chain recombines TRBV28 with TRBJ2-7; possible D gene TRBD2, 5 bases. V lost 3 bases and J 0 bases, leaving 21 bases between the germline ends. Germline assignment: CDR1 MDHEN and CDR2 SYDVKM. The CDR3 is 18 amino acids. The CDR3 loop is CASSFMGEGYRSSYEQYF. The CDR3 DNA sequence: TGTGCCAGCAGTTTTATGGGAGAGGGATATAGGAGCTCCTACGAGCAGTACTTC.

The chain couples TRBV2 to TRBJ2-1; 14 bases line up with TRBD2. This CDR3 has 16 amino acids. CDR1 and CDR2 from the germline V gene are SNHLY and FYNNEI. V lost 6 bases to trimming and J lost 12 bases; unmatched junction nucleotides: 13. For the CDR3, the DNA is TGTGCCAGCAGACCTTTGAAGGGACTAGCGGGAGTATTGCAGTTCTTC. Its protein is CASRPLKGLAGVLQFF.

This clone was seen once. The rearrangement joins TRBV6-5 to TRBJ1-6; a possible D gene is TRBD1 (6 bases). The length of the CDR3 is 14 residues. With 7 bases removed from V and 7 bases from J, the gap between germline ends came to 14 bases. Germline CDR1 and CDR2: MNHEY and SVGAGI. CDR3 in amino acids: CASNFRGGNSPLHF. The CDR3 DNA follows: TGTGCCAGCAATTTTAGAGGGGGAAATTCACCCCTCCACTTT.

The chain uses TRBV9 and TRBJ1-3, with D possibly matching TRBD1 (5 bases). Germline loops: CDR1 SGDLS, CDR2 YYNGEE. V gave up 6 bases and J gave up 0 bases, with 13 bases separating them. The CDR3 totals 15 residues. This CDR3 reads CASNGGAVSGNTIYF. For the CDR3, the DNA is TGTGCCAGCAACGGTGGGGCAGTCTCTGGAAACACCATATATTTT.

The gene calls are TRBV5-5 and TRBJ2-1; TRBD1 might be the D (6 bases). The CDR3 consists of 13 residues. Germline CDR1 and CDR2: SGHKS and YYEKEE (reference sequence). Between the trimmed V and J ends, which lost 6 bases and 6 bases, there was a span of 13 bases. The CDR3 DNA reads TGTGCCAGCAACTCCGACAGGCTCAATGAGCAGTTCTTC. This translates into CASNSDRLNEQFF.

This sequence joins TRBV3-1 (or the pseudogene TRBV3-2) and TRBJ2-7, with no clear D. The CDR3 runs 14 residues. Germline assignment: CDR1 LGHDT and CDR2 YNNKEL (reference sequence). V lost 5 bases, J lost 3 bases, and 14 bases lay in between. The CDR3 loop is CASSDGWRSYEQYF. The CDR3 DNA is TGTGCCAGCAGCGACGGTTGGCGGAGCTACGAGCAGTACTTC.

The chain combines TRBV2 with TRBJ2-1, with 9 bases identical to TRBD1. The CDR3 loop spans 12 amino acids. Trimming cost V 2 bases and J 15 bases; bases outside gene matches: 5. Germline V CDR1 and CDR2: SNHLY, FYNNEI. The DNA for the CDR3 is TGTGCCAGCAGTGAAAGGGACAGGGTTCCGTTCTTC. Translation: CASSERDRVPFF.

This clone was recorded many times. J is TRBJ1-1 and V is TRBV6-5; no definite D call. Looked up from germline, CDR1 is MNHEY and CDR2 is SVGAGI. Between the trimmed V and J ends, which lost 7 bases and 0 bases, there was a span of 15 bases. The CDR3 runs 15 residues. CDR3 in amino acids: CASNSAGSVNTEAFF. For the CDR3, the DNA is TGTGCCAGCAACTCGGCGGGATCGGTGAACACTGAAGCTTTCTTT.

The J gene is TRBJ1-4, the V gene TRBV18, with D possibly being TRBD1 (5 bases). This CDR3 spans 16 amino acids. Trimming left V 2 bases short and J 2 bases short, with 12 bases between. Germline CDR1 is KGHSH and CDR2 is LQKENI. CDR3 DNA: TGTGCCAGCTCACCAAGGGGAGGTGGGACTAATGAAAAACTGTTTTTT. As protein: CASSPRGGGTNEKLFF.

The rearrangement joins TRBV7-9 to TRBJ2-1; 8 bases are a match to TRBD1. With 5 bases clipped from V and 8 bases from J, the junction kept 8 bases outside the gene matches. The germline CDR1 and CDR2 sequences are SEHNR and FQNEAQ (reference sequence). This CDR3 comprises 14 residues. CDR3 in amino acids: CASSLDRAGDEQFF. For the CDR3, the DNA is TGTGCCAGCAGCCTGGACAGGGCCGGGGATGAGCAGTTCTTC. Using reference TRBV7-9 and TRBJ2-1 for the parts outside the CDR3, the full variable domain is DTGVSQNPRHKITKRGQNVTFRCDPISEHNRLYWYRQTLGQGPEFLTYFQNEAQLEKSRLLSDRFSAERPKGSFSTLEIQRTEQGDSAMYLCASSLDRAGDEQFFGPGTRLTVL.

This chain connects TRBV3-1 (or the pseudogene TRBV3-2) to TRBJ2-1; 10 bases align to TRBD2. The germline CDR1 and CDR2 sequences are LGHDT and YNNKEL (reference sequence). Trimming removed 3 bases from V and 3 bases from J; junction bases left unmatched: 11. The CDR3 consists of 18 residues. The CDR3 region has the DNA TGTGCCAGCAGCCATGCCTTCAGAGGGACTAGCGACTACAATGAGCAGTTCTTC. Residues: CASSHAFRGTSDYNEQFF.

The V and J genes are TRBV19 and TRBJ2-1; D not certain. The CDR3 spans 10 residues. From germline, CDR1 is LNHDA and CDR2 SQIVND (reference sequence). V was trimmed by 9 bases and J by 9 bases, leaving 9 bases between them. The CDR3 spells CASGVPEQFF. CDR3 bases: TGTGCCAGCGGAGTTCCTGAGCAGTTCTTC.

The gene calls are TRBV6-5 and TRBJ2-2; TRBD2 agrees at 10 bases. In germline, CDR1 is MNHEY, CDR2 SVGAGI. The CDR3 is 15 residues long. The junction had 2 bases not matched to a gene; V was cut back by 6 bases and J by 1 base. Here the CDR3 DNA reads TGTGCCAGCAGAACTAGCGGGGAGAACACCGGGGAGCTGTTTTTT. Its protein is CASRTSGENTGELFF.

This clone is a singleton in its sample. The V call is TRBV28, the J call TRBJ1-2, with D tentatively TRBD1 (6 bases). Trimming shortened V by 8 bases and J by 0 bases, and 16 bases separated the two germline ends. The CDR3 runs 15 residues. CDR1 is MDHEN, CDR2 SYDVKM, per germline. CDR3: CASSVGGAANYGYTF. The CDR3 DNA follows: TGTGCCAGCTCCGTGGGGGGGGCAGCTAACTATGGCTACACCTTC.